This entry lists 18 T cell receptor beta chains sequenced from one sample in a study of T cells after yellow fever vaccination. From the 5' RACE reads, TCRdb called clonotypes with MiXCR, one entry per CDR3 protein. The repertoire holds 500,000 to 700,000 distinct CDR3 sequences, with over 15% as singletons. The source was PBMCs, collected 15 days after the yellow fever booster vaccination. The receptor set was obtained from a man in his thirties or forties who received the YFV17D yellow fever vaccine.

This clonotype was seen a few times. The chain employs TRBV29-1 and TRBJ2-1, with D hard to call. Germline assignment: CDR1 SQVTM and CDR2 ANQGSEA. V was cut by 8 bases and J by 3 bases, with 17 bases left in between. This CDR3 has 14 amino acids. This CDR3 reads CSYRLGPSYNEQFF. The DNA of the CDR3 is TGCAGCTACCGGTTAGGGCCGAGCTACAATGAGCAGTTCTTC.

V and J are TRBV7-2 and TRBJ2-5; D gene unclear. Germline V gene lookup returns CDR1 SGHTA and CDR2 FQGNSA. Trimming removed 5 bases at V and 5 bases at J, with 12 bases between. The CDR3 has 13 residues. CDR3 sequence: CASSPRTWETQYF. The CDR3 DNA follows: TGTGCCAGCAGCCCGAGGACCTGGGAGACCCAGTACTTC.

In this sample, this clonotype turned up a few times. The chain carries TRBV7-9 and TRBJ1-1, with a possible D match to TRBD1 (5 bases). V was shortened by 11 bases and J by 5 bases, with 12 bases between the two germline ends. Germline V gene lookup returns CDR1 SEHNR and CDR2 FQNEAQ (reference sequence). This CDR3 has 11 amino acids. For the CDR3, the DNA is TGTGCCGTGGGGGGAAAGACTGAAGCTTTCTTT. Its protein product is CAVGGKTEAFF.

The table lists this clonotype with many counts. The chain couples TRBV6-6 to TRBJ1-5, with D perhaps matching TRBD1 (6 bases). V gave up 6 bases and J gave up 15 bases, with 21 bases separating them. Germline CDR1 MNHNY, CDR2 SVGAGI (reference sequence). The CDR3 is 13 amino acids. CDR3 amino acids: CASSRDTYSRWHF. CDR3 DNA sequence: TGTGCCAGCAGCCGGGACACCTACTCTAGGTGGCATTTT.

This chain connects TRBV27 to TRBJ2-4; 9 nucleotides align to TRBD2. J gave up 1 base and V 4 bases, and 5 bases lay outside the gene matches. CDR3 length: 16 amino acids. From germline, CDR1 is MNHEY and CDR2 SMNVEV (reference sequence). Here the CDR3 DNA reads TGTGCCAGCAGTTCCTCTAGCGGGGTGGCCAAAAACATTCAGTACTTC. Translating it yields CASSSSSGVAKNIQYF.

In this sample, this clonotype turned up a few times. V and J are TRBV7-2 and TRBJ2-1; TRBD1 matches at 8 bases. With 8 bases clipped from V and 6 bases from J, the junction kept 6 bases outside the gene matches. CDR1 is SGHTA and CDR2 is FQGNSA in the germline V gene. This CDR3 is 13 amino acids long. The CDR3 spells CASLGQGLNEQFF. CDR3 in DNA: TGTGCCAGCCTCGGACAGGGACTCAATGAGCAGTTCTTC.

The table lists this clonotype with a few counts. The chain joins TRBV11-2 to TRBJ1-6; D remains unclear. The CDR3 runs to 17 residues. Trimming stripped 3 bases from V and 0 bases from J, with 12 bases between. CDR1 and CDR2 (germline): SGHAT, FQNNGV. This chain's CDR3 is CASSLIGRNSYNSPLHF. The DNA for the CDR3 is TGTGCCAGCAGCTTGATCGGCCGCAACTCCTATAATTCACCCCTCCACTTT.

The V and J genes are TRBV4-2 and TRBJ1-5, with a tentative D call TRBD1 (5 bases). Germline V gene lookup returns CDR1 LGHNA and CDR2 YNFKEQ. V lost 3 bases and J 5 bases, leaving 8 bases between the germline ends. CDR3 length equals 13 residues. CDR3 bases: TGTGCCAGCAGCCAGGGACTTGATCAGCCCCAGCATTTT. It yields the protein CASSQGLDQPQHF.

In DNA, the CDR3 is TGTGCCAGCAGAGACACAGGCTTTGGCTACACCTTC. It is translated as CASRDTGFGYTF. V usage is TRBV28 and J usage is TRBJ1-2, with a weak D call TRBD1 (5 bases). V was cut by 6 bases and J by 7 bases, with 12 bases left in between. From germline, CDR1 is MDHEN and CDR2 SYDVKM. This CDR3 has 12 amino acids.

There are a few counts of this clonotype. The chain links TRBV12-3 or TRBV12-4 to TRBJ2-7; no clear D. Trimming stripped 0 bases from V and 2 bases from J, with 14 bases between. This CDR3 has 16 residues. The CDR3 reads CASSLATASAAYEQYF. The CDR3 nucleotides are TGTGCCAGCAGTTTAGCAACAGCGTCCGCCGCCTACGAGCAGTACTTC.

This chain uses TRBV27 with TRBJ2-7; unclear D gene. The CDR3 extends over 14 amino acids. Trimming removed 2 bases from V and 4 bases from J, with 12 bases in between. Germline V lookup: CDR1 MNHEY, CDR2 SMNVEV (reference sequence). CDR3 nucleotides: TGTGCCAGCAGTTTAAAATATGGACCTTACGAGCAGTACTTC. Translation gives CASSLKYGPYEQYF.

The chain has TRBV7-9 and TRBJ2-1; D ambiguous. This CDR3 contains 14 residues. Germline-derived CDR1 and CDR2 are SEHNR and FQNEAQ (reference sequence). The V end was cut by 2 bases, the J end by 2 bases, with 7 bases between. The CDR3 sequence is CASSLRRPYNEQFF. In DNA form, the CDR3 reads TGTGCCAGCAGCTTAAGGCGACCCTACAATGAGCAGTTCTTC.

V gene TRBV3-1 combines with J gene TRBJ2-1; a weak D match, TRBD1 (6 bases). The length of the CDR3 is 12 residues. Trimming removed 3 bases from V and 9 bases from J, with 9 bases in between. Germline V gene data show CDR1 as LGHDT and CDR2 as YNNKEL (reference sequence). As DNA, the CDR3 is TGTGCCAGCAGCCAGGGACACGGTGAGCAGTTCTTC. Translating it yields CASSQGHGEQFF.

This clonotype was counted between two and nine times. This chain links TRBV10-2 with TRBJ2-7; no clear D gene. Germline V lookup: CDR1 WSHSY, CDR2 SAAADI. The CDR3 length is 11 residues. The V end was cut by 5 bases, the J end by 5 bases, with 7 bases between. CDR3 region: CASSMQDEQYF. CDR3 in DNA: TGCGCCAGCAGTATGCAGGACGAGCAGTACTTC.

This clonotype was observed a handful of times. The CDR3 DNA follows: TGTGCCACCAGCAGGGCTACCCTAGCGTCCTACGAGCAGTACTTC. This sequence encodes CATSRATLASYEQYF. The rearrangement joins TRBV15 to TRBJ2-7; D might be TRBD2 (6 bases). Germline-derived CDR1 and CDR2 are LNHNV and YYDKDF (reference sequence). Deletions cut 3 bases from V and 1 base from J, with 13 bases between. The CDR3 totals 15 residues. Full variable domain (remainder filled in from reference TRBV15 and TRBJ2-7): DAMVIQNPRYQVTQFGKPVTLSCSQTLNHNVMYWYQQKSSQAPKLLFHYYDKDFNNEADTPDNFQSRRPNTSFCFLDIRSPGLGDTAMYLCATSRATLASYEQYFGPGTRLTVT.

This chain connects TRBV5-4 to TRBJ2-3; 9 bases align to TRBD2. CDR1 and CDR2 (germline): SGHNT, YYREEE (reference sequence). After removal of 4 bases from V and 9 bases from J, the junction contained 9 bases not matched to a gene. This CDR3 is 14 amino acids long. CDR3 coding DNA: TGTGCCAGCAGCCCTAGCGGGGAGGGACCGACGCAGTATTTT. Its protein product is CASSPSGEGPTQYF.

This clonotype was counted only a few times. J is TRBJ1-2 and V is TRBV12-3 or TRBV12-4; D perhaps matches TRBD1 (5 bases). The CDR3 loop spans 16 amino acids. Trimming left V 6 bases short and J 6 bases short, with 23 bases between. The CDR3: CASSQTPAGRDNGYTF. CDR3 bases: TGTGCCAGCAGCCAGACCCCGGCAGGGAGGGATAATGGCTACACCTTC.

The chain joins TRBV28 to TRBJ1-5, with D possibly matching TRBD1 (6 bases). Germline CDR1 MDHEN, CDR2 SYDVKM. This CDR3 comprises 13 residues. CDR3 DNA: TGTGCGACAGGTTTTAATAGCAATCAGCCCCAGCATTTT. Translated, it gives CATGFNSNQPQHF.